The 7 T cell receptor beta chains given below trace back to one sample, sequenced in a study of T cell changes during pregnancy in multiple sclerosis. The method was immunoSEQ multiplex PCR; TCRdb's version includes in-frame clones alone and lacks a portion of them. The sample consists of about 76,000 clones, 80% to 95% of them appearing once. The sequencing here drew on peripheral blood, taken after pregnancy. These receptors were taken from a female donor in good health, enrolled as a control in a pregnancy study.

V and J are TRBV9 and TRBJ2-5; 8 positions agree with TRBD2. CDR3 size: 15 residues. V was pared by 4 bases and J by 1 base, with 6 bases of the junction left unmatched. Germline lookup yields CDR1 SGDLS and CDR2 YYNGEE. The chain's CDR3 is CASSRGGGPQETQYF. Written as DNA, the CDR3 is TGTGCCAGCAGCCGGGGGGGCGGACCCCAAGAGACCCAGTACTTC.

CDR3 nucleotide sequence: TGTGCCAGCATGAGCGGGGTGGGCACAGATACGCAGTATTTT. The encoded protein is CASMSGVGTDTQYF. The rearrangement links TRBV6-1 to TRBJ2-3; 7 bases are shared with TRBD2. With V trimmed by 7 bases and J by 1 base, 5 bases remained unmatched. The V gene's germline CDR1 is MNHNS and CDR2 SASEGT. CDR3 length: 14 amino acids.

This sequence joins TRBV7-9 and TRBJ1-1; a weak D match, TRBD1 (5 bases). CDR1 and CDR2 (germline): SEHNR, FQNEAQ (reference sequence). V lost 6 bases to trimming and J lost 1 base, with 21 bases between them. The CDR3 contains 17 residues. The CDR3 DNA reads TGTGCCAGCAGGGGAGGGGAGACGGCAATCAGGAACACTGAAGCTTTCTTT. Protein product: CASRGGETAIRNTEAFF.

The genes are TRBV27 and TRBJ2-7; TRBD2 is a possible D gene (6 bases). V was cut by 0 bases and J by 2 bases, with 14 bases left in between. Per germline, CDR1 MNHEY and CDR2 SMNVEV (reference sequence). This CDR3 has 16 residues. CDR3 bases: TGTGCCAGCAGTTTATCGACGACTAGTATCGCCTACGAGCAGTACTTC. Translation: CASSLSTTSIAYEQYF.

V usage is TRBV29-1 and J usage is TRBJ1-2; perhaps TRBD1 as D (6 bases). Trimming removed 4 bases at V and 8 bases at J, with 17 bases between. The CDR3 length is 13 residues. In germline, CDR1 is SQVTM, CDR2 ANQGSEA. The CDR3 sequence: CSVVLDRIWGYTF. The CDR3 bases are TGCAGCGTTGTCCTTGACAGGATCTGGGGCTACACCTTC.

The V and J genes are TRBV10-3 and TRBJ1-1, with D perhaps TRBD1 (5 bases). V lost 7 bases to trimming and J lost 0 bases, with 15 bases between them. There are 15 residues in the CDR3. CDR1 ENHRY and CDR2 SYGVKD come from the germline V gene. The CDR3 nucleotides read TGTGCCATCAAAGATCAAGGGGTGTTGAACACTGAAGCTTTCTTT. Translation: CAIKDQGVLNTEAFF.

This rearrangement joins TRBV5-1 to TRBJ1-1; 8 bases map to TRBD1. V lost 4 bases, J lost 7 bases, and 15 bases stayed unmatched. This CDR3 has 16 residues. Per germline, CDR1 SGHRS and CDR2 YFSETQ. This CDR3 is CASSLDRVEVALEAFF. CDR3 sequence (DNA): TGCGCCAGCAGCCTGGACAGGGTGGAGGTGGCACTTGAAGCTTTCTTT. Filled out from reference TRBV5-1 and TRBJ1-1, the complete variable domain reads KAGVTQTPRYLIKTRGQQVTLSCSPISGHRSVSWYQQTPGQGLQFLFEYFSETQRNKGNFPGRFSGRQFSNSRSEMNVSTLELGDSALYLCASSLDRVEVALEAFFGQGTRLTVV.